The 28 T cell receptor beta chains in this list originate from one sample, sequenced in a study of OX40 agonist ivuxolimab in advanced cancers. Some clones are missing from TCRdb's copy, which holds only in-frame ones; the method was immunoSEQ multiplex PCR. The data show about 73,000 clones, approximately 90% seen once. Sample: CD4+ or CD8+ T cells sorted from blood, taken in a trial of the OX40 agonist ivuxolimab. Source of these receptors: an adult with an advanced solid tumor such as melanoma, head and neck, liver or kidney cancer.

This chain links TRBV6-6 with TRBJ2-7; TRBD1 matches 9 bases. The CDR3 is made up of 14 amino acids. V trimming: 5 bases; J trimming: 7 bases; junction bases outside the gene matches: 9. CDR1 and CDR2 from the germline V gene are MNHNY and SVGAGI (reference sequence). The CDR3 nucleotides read TGTGCCAGCAGTACAGGGGGCCCGAGGGTGGAGCAGTACTTC. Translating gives CASSTGGPRVEQYF.

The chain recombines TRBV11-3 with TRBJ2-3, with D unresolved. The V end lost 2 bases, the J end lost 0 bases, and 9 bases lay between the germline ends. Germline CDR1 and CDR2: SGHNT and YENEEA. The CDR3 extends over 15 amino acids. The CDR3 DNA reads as TGTGCCAGCAGCTTAAGGCGCGGAAGCACAGATACGCAGTATTTT. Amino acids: CASSLRRGSTDTQYF.

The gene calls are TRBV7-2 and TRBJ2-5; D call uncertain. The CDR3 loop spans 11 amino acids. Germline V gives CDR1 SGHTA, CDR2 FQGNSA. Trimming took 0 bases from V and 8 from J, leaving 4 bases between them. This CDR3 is CASSLAGTQYF. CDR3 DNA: TGTGCCAGCAGCTTAGCGGGAACCCAGTACTTC.

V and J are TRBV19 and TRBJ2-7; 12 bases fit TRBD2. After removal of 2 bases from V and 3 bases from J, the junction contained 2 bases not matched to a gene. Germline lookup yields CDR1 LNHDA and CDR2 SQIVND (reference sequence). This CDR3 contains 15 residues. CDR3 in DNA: TGTGCCAGTAGTATAACTAGCGGGAGGATCTACGAGCAGTACTTC. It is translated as CASSITSGRIYEQYF.

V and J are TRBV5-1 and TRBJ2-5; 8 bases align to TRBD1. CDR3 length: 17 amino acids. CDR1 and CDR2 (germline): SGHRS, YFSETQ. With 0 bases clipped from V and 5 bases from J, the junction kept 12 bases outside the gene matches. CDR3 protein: CASSLGIQGAPVETQYF. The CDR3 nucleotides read TGCGCCAGCAGCTTGGGGATCCAGGGGGCACCAGTTGAGACCCAGTACTTC.

The CDR3 loop is CASSPRHGGELFF. In nucleotides, the CDR3 is TGTGCCAGCAGCCCGAGGCACGGCGGGGAGCTGTTTTTT. This chain connects TRBV7-2 to TRBJ2-2; D unclear. The germline CDR1 and CDR2 sequences are SGHTA and FQGNSA. There are 13 residues in the CDR3. The V end lost 5 bases, the J end lost 7 bases, and 11 bases lay between the germline ends.

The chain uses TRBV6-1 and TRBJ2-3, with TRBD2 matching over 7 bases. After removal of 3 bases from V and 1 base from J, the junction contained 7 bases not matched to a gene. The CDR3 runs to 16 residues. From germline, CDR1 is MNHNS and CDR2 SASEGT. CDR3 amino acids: CASSEMRERGTDTQYF. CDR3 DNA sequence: TGTGCCAGCAGTGAGATGCGGGAGCGTGGCACAGATACGCAGTATTTT.

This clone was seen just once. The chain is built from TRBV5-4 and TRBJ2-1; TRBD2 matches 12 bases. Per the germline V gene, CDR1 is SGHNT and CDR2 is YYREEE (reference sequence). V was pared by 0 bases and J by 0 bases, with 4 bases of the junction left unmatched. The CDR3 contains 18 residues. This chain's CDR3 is CASSLGTSGTSSYNEQFF. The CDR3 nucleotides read TGTGCCAGCAGCTTGGGGACTAGCGGGACGAGCTCCTACAATGAGCAGTTCTTC.

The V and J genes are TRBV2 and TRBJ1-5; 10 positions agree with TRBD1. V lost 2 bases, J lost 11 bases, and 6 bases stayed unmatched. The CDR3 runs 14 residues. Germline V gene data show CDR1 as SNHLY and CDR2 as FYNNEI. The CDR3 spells CASSERTGGYAQHF. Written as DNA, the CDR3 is TGTGCCAGCAGTGAACGGACAGGGGGATACGCCCAGCATTTT. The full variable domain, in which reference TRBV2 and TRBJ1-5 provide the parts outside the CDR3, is EPEVTQTPSHQVTQMGQEVILRCVPISNHLYFYWYRQILGQKVEFLVSFYNNEISEKSEIFDDQFSVERPDGSNFTLKIRSTKLEDSAMYFCASSERTGGYAQHFGDGTRLSIL.

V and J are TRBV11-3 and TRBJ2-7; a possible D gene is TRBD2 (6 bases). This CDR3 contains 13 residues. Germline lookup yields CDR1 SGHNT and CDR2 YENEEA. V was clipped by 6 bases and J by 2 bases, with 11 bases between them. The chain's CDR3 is CASRDGTPYEQYF. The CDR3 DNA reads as TGTGCCAGCAGAGACGGGACTCCCTACGAGCAGTACTTC.

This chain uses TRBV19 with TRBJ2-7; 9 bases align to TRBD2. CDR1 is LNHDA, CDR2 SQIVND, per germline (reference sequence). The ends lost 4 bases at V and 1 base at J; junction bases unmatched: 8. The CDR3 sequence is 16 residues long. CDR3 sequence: CASSTRRSGGSYEQYF. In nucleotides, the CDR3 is TGTGCCAGTAGTACCCGCCGAAGCGGGGGGTCCTACGAGCAGTACTTC.

For the CDR3, the DNA is TGTGCCAGTAGTACCCTATTTAGGCGCAATCAGCCCCAGCATTTT. Its translation is CASSTLFRRNQPQHF. The chain links TRBV19 to TRBJ1-5; D remains unclear. Trimming removed 4 bases from V and 2 bases from J, with 12 bases in between. The CDR3 covers 15 residues. Germline V gives CDR1 LNHDA, CDR2 SQIVND (reference sequence).

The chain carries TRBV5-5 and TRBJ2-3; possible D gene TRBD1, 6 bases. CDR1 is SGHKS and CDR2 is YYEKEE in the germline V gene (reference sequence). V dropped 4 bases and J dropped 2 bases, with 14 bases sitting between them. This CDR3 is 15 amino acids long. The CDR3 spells CASSVTGMHTDTQYF. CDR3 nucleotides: TGTGCCAGCAGCGTAACAGGGATGCACACAGATACGCAGTATTTT.

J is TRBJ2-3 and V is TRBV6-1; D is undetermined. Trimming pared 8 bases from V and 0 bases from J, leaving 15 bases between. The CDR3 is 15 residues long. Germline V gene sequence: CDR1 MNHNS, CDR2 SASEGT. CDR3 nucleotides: TGTGCCAGCCACGACTGGCAGTCTAGCACAGATACGCAGTATTTT. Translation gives CASHDWQSSTDTQYF.

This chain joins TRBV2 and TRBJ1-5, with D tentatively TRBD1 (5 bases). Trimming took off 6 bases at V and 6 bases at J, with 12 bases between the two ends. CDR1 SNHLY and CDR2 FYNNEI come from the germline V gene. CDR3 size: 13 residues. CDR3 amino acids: CASSPDGGQPQHF. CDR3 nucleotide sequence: TGTGCCAGCAGCCCCGACGGGGGTCAGCCCCAGCATTTT. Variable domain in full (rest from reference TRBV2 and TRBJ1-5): EPEVTQTPSHQVTQMGQEVILRCVPISNHLYFYWYRQILGQKVEFLVSFYNNEISEKSEIFDDQFSVERPDGSNFTLKIRSTKLEDSAMYFCASSPDGGQPQHFGDGTRLSIL.

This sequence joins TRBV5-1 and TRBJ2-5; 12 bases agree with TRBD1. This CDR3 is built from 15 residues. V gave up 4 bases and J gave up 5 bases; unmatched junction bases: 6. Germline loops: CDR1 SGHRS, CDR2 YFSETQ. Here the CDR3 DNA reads TGCGCCAGCAGCCCGGGGACAGGGGGCGATGAGACCCAGTACTTC. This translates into CASSPGTGGDETQYF.

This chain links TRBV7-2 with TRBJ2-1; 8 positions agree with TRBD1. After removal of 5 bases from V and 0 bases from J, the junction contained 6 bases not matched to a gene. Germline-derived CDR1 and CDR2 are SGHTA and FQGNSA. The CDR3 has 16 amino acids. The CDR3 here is CASSLTGGSSYNEQFF. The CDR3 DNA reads TGTGCCAGCAGCCTCACAGGGGGTAGCTCCTACAATGAGCAGTTCTTC. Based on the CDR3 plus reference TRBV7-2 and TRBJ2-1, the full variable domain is GAGVSQSPSNKVTEKGKDVELRCDPISGHTALYWYRQSLGQGLEFLIYFQGNSAPDKSGLPSDRFSAERTGGSVSTLTIQRTQQEDSAVYLCASSLTGGSSYNEQFFGPGTRLTVL.

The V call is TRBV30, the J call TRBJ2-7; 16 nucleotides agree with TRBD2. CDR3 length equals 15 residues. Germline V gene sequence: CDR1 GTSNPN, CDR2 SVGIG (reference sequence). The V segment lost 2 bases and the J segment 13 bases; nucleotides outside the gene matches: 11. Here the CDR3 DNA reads TGTGCCTGGAGTAATCTTGGGACTAGCGGGAGGGCCCTTTACTTC. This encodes CAWSNLGTSGRALYF.

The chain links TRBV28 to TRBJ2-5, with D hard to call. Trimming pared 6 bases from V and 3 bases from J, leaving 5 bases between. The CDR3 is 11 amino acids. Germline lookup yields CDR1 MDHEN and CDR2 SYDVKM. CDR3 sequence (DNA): TGTGCCAGCAGCACCGAAGAGACCCAGTACTTC. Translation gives CASSTEETQYF.

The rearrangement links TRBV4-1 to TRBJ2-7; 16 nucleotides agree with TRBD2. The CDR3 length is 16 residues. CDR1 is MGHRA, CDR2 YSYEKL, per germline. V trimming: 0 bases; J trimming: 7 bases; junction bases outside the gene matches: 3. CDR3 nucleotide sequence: TGCGCCAGCAGCCAAGAGGGACTAGCGGGAGGGGGAGAGCAGTACTTC. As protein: CASSQEGLAGGGEQYF.

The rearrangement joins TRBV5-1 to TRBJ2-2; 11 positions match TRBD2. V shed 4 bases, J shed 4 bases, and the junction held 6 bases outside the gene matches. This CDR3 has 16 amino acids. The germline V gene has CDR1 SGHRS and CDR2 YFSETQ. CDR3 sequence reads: CASSPRLAGRTGELFF. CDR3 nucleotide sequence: TGCGCCAGCAGCCCCAGACTAGCGGGACGCACCGGGGAGCTGTTTTTT. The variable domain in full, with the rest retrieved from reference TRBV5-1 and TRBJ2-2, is KAGVTQTPRYLIKTRGQQVTLSCSPISGHRSVSWYQQTPGQGLQFLFEYFSETQRNKGNFPGRFSGRQFSNSRSEMNVSTLELGDSALYLCASSPRLAGRTGELFFGEGSRLTVL.

DNA of the CDR3: TGTGCTAGTGGCCAGGGACAGGGCTTTGACAATGAGCAGTTCTTC. As protein: CASGQGQGFDNEQFF. The chain combines TRBV12-5 with TRBJ2-1, with 9 bases that match TRBD1. The CDR3 runs to 15 residues. J lost 5 bases, V lost 6 bases, and 8 bases had no gene match. Germline assignment: CDR1 LGHNT and CDR2 FRNRAP.

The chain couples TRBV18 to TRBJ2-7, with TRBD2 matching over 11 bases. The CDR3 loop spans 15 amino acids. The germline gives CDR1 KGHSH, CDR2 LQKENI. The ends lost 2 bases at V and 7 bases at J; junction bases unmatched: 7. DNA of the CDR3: TGTGCCAGCTCACCAACTAGCGGGAGCAGCGGAGAGCAGTACTTC. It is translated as CASSPTSGSSGEQYF.

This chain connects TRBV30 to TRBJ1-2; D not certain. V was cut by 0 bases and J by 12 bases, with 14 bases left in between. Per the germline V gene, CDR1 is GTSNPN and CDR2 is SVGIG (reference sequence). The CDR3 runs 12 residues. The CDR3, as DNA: TGTGCCTGGAGTGTATTCGCCTTCGGCCACACCTTC. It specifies CAWSVFAFGHTF.

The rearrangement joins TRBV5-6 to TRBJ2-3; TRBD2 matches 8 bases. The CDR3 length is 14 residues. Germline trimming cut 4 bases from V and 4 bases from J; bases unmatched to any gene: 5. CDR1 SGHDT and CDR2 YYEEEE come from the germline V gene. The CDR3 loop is CASSRLATSDTQYF. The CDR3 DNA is TGTGCCAGCAGCAGACTAGCGACCTCAGATACGCAGTATTTT. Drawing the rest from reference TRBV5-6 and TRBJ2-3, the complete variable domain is DAGVTQSPTHLIKTRGQQVTLRCSPKSGHDTVSWYQQALGQGPQFIFQYYEEEERQRGNFPDRFSGHQFPNYSSELNVNALLLGDSALYLCASSRLATSDTQYFGPGTRLTVL.

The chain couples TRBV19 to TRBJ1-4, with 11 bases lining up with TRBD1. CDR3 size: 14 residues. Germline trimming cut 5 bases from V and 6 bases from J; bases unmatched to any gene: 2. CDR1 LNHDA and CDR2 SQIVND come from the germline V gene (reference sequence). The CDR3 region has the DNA TGTGCCAGTAGTCGGACAGGGGGCGATGAAAAACTGTTTTTT. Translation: CASSRTGGDEKLFF.

DNA for the CDR3: TGCGCCAGCAGTCACCCCCGGACTAACGAATACAATGAGCAGTTCTTC. Amino acids: CASSHPRTNEYNEQFF. The chain is built from TRBV23-1 and TRBJ2-1; D perhaps matches TRBD2 (6 bases). TRBV23-1 is designated an ORF whose function remains uncertain. V lost 3 bases and J lost 4, with 16 bases in between. The length of the CDR3 is 16 residues.

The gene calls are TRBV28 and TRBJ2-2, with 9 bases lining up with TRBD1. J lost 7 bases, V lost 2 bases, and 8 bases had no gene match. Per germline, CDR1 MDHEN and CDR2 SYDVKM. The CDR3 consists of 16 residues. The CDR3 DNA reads TGTGCCAGCAGTTTACGAGACAGGGGGTTGAGCGGGGAGCTGTTTTTT. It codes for CASSLRDRGLSGELFF.